The rows below give T cell receptor beta chains drawn from one sample of a study of cytomegalovirus exposure and HLA in healthy donors. The protocol was immunoSEQ multiplex PCR, while the TCRdb copy is restricted to in-frame clones and leaves out a portion. The table shows roughly 180,000 clones, with roughly 80% occurring only once. Material: PBMCs. All receptors derive from a male donor in good health and CMV-seronegative. CDR3s include the opening cysteine and the closing phenylalanine or tryptophan. Each record gives: clone size, J gene, D gene, V gene, CDR3 protein, CDR3 DNA. A D gene is named only where the DNA matches it firmly. The size of a clone is reported for some rows only, either as once, few or many, or as a class for expanded clones.

clone size: once; J gene: TRBJ2-1; D gene: -; V gene: TRBV28; CDR3 protein: CASSLGWGGVIDEQFF; CDR3 DNA: TGTGCCAGCAGTTTAGGCTGGGGGGGCGTTATCGATGAGCAGTTCTTC
clone size: -; J gene: TRBJ2-3; D gene: TRBD2; V gene: TRBV9; CDR3 protein: CASSAPTSGGEGADTQYF; CDR3 DNA: TGTGCCAGCAGCGCCCCGACTAGCGGGGGGGAGGGTGCAGATACGCAGTATTTT
clone size: -; J gene: TRBJ2-5; D gene: -; V gene: TRBV7-2; CDR3 protein: CASSREIETQYF; CDR3 DNA: TGTGCCAGCAGCCGCGAAATTGAGACCCAGTACTTC
clone size: -; J gene: TRBJ2-2; D gene: TRBD1; V gene: TRBV9; CDR3 protein: CASSARTGINGELFF; CDR3 DNA: TGTGCCAGCAGCGCCCGGACAGGGATAAACGGGGAGCTGTTTTTT
clone size: -; J gene: TRBJ2-7; D gene: TRBD2; V gene: TRBV10-3; CDR3 protein: CAINPGLAGGGEQYF; CDR3 DNA: TGTGCCATCAATCCGGGACTAGCGGGAGGTGGGGAGCAGTACTTC
clone size: -; J gene: TRBJ1-4; D gene: -; V gene: TRBV28; CDR3 protein: CASRLPGLANEKLFF; CDR3 DNA: TGTGCCAGCAGGCTCCCGGGTCTCGCTAATGAAAAACTGTTTTTT
clone size: -; J gene: TRBJ1-2; D gene: -; V gene: TRBV6-6; CDR3 protein: CASTDTNYGYTF; CDR3 DNA: TGTGCCAGCACAGATACTAACTATGGCTACACCTTC
clone size: -; J gene: TRBJ2-6; D gene: TRBD1; V gene: TRBV5-1; CDR3 protein: CASRSTGGTGANVLTF; CDR3 DNA: TGCGCCAGCAGATCGACAGGGGGAACTGGGGCCAACGTCCTGACTTTC
clone size: -; J gene: TRBJ2-5; D gene: -; V gene: TRBV2; CDR3 protein: CASSLQGGVQETQYF; CDR3 DNA: TGTGCCAGCAGCTTACAGGGTGGGGTCCAAGAGACCCAGTACTTC
clone size: once; J gene: TRBJ2-5; D gene: TRBD2; V gene: TRBV11-2; CDR3 protein: CASSHSKSGLAGVGETQYF; CDR3 DNA: TGTGCCAGCAGCCACTCAAAGTCGGGACTAGCGGGAGTGGGAGAGACCCAGTACTTC
clone size: -; J gene: TRBJ2-2; D gene: -; V gene: TRBV10-2; CDR3 protein: CASRGGIRNTGELFF; CDR3 DNA: TGCGCCAGCAGGGGCGGGATAAGGAACACCGGGGAGCTGTTTTTT
clone size: -; J gene: TRBJ1-2; D gene: TRBD1; V gene: TRBV5-1; CDR3 protein: CASRETGGANYGYTF; CDR3 DNA: TGCGCCAGCAGAGAGACAGGGGGAGCTAACTATGGCTACACCTTC
clone size: -; J gene: TRBJ2-3; D gene: -; V gene: TRBV5-4; CDR3 protein: CASSYNTDTQCF; CDR3 DNA: TGTGCCAGCAGCTACAACACAGATACGCAGTGTTTT
clone size: -; J gene: TRBJ2-1; D gene: TRBD2; V gene: TRBV25-1; CDR3 protein: CASSGIAGGSYNEQFF; CDR3 DNA: TGTGCCAGCAGTGGTATAGCGGGAGGGTCCTACAATGAGCAGTTCTTC